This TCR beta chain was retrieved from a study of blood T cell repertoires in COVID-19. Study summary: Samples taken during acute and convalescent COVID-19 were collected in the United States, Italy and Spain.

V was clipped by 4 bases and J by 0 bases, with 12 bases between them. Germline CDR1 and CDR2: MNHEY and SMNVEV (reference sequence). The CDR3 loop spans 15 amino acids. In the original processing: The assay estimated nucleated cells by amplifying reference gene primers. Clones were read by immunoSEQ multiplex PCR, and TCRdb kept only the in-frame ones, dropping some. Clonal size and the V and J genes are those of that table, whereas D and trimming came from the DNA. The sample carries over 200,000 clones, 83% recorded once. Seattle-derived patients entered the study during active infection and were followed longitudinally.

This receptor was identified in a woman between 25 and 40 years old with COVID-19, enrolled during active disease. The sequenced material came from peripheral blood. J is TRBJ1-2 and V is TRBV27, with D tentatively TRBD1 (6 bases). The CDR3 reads CASSSDSLANYGYTF. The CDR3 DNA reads TGTGCCAGCAGTTCGGACAGCTTAGCTAACTATGGCTACACCTTC.